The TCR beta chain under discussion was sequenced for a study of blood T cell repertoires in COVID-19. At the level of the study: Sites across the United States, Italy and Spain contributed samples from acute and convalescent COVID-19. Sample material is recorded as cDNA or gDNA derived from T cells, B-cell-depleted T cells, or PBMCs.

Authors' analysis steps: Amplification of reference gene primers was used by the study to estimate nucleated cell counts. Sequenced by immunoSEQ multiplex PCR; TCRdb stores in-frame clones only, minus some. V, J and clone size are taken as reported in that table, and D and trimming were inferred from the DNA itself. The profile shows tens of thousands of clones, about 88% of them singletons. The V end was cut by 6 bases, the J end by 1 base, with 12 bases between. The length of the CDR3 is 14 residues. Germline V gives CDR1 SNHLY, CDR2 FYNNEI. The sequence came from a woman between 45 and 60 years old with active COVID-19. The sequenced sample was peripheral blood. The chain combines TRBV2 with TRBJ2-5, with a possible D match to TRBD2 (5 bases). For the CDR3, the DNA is TGTGCCAGCAGAGCCCTGCGGGTCCAAGAGACCCAGTACTTC. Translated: CASRALRVQETQYF.